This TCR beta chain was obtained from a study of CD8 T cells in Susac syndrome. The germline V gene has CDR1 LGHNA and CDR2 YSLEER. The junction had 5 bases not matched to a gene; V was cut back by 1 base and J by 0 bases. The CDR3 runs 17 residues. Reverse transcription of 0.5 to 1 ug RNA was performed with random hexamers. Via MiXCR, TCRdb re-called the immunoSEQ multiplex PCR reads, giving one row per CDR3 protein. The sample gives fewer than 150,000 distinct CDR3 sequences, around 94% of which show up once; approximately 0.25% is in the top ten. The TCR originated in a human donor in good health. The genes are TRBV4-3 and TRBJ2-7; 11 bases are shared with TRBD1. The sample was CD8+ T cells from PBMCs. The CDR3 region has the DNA TGCGCCAGCAGCCAAGGACCGGGACAGGGGGGCTCCTACGAGCAGTACTTC. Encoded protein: CASSQGPGQGGSYEQYF.